A single sample gave rise to the 8 T cell receptor beta chains below, sequenced in a study of T cell changes during pregnancy in multiple sclerosis. Using immunoSEQ multiplex PCR, the repertoire was profiled, and TCRdb retains in-frame clones only, with some absent. The table includes 30,000 to 40,000 clones, 90% to 95% detected once. This sample comprised CD4+ T cells from peripheral blood mononuclear cells, obtained in the third trimester of pregnancy. Every receptor here comes from a female donor in good health, enrolled as a control in a pregnancy study.

This chain connects TRBV5-1 to TRBJ2-7, with a possible D match to TRBD2 (6 bases). V dropped 4 bases and J dropped 0 bases, with 14 bases sitting between them. Per germline, CDR1 SGHRS and CDR2 YFSETQ. CDR3 length equals 15 residues. Written as DNA, the CDR3 is TGCGCCAGCAGCCGGACTACCCAAACCTCCTACGAGCAGTACTTC. Translation gives CASSRTTQTSYEQYF.

This chain uses TRBV2 with TRBJ2-7; possibly TRBD1 for D (6 bases). Germline CDR1 and CDR2: SNHLY and FYNNEI. The germline V and J ends were trimmed by 7 bases and 4 bases, with 8 bases remaining between them. The CDR3 extends over 11 amino acids. Here the CDR3 DNA reads TGTGCCAGCACCCAGGGGTACGAGCAGTACTTC. Encoded protein: CASTQGYEQYF.

This clone was seen just once. V gene TRBV6-4 combines with J gene TRBJ2-1; 14 positions agree with TRBD2. With 0 bases clipped from V and 7 bases from J, the junction kept 2 bases outside the gene matches. The CDR3 is 16 residues long. CDR1 MRHNA and CDR2 SNTAGT come from the germline V gene. The CDR3 region is CASSDSGTSGSNEQFF. The CDR3 coding sequence is TGTGCCAGCAGTGACTCTGGGACTAGCGGGAGTAATGAGCAGTTCTTC.

The chain carries TRBV5-6 and TRBJ2-2; TRBD1 might be the D (6 bases). Germline CDR1 is SGHDT and CDR2 is YYEEEE. This CDR3 contains 14 residues. Trimming took 9 bases from V and 4 from J, leaving 16 bases between them. This CDR3 reads CATQLQGFTGELFF. The CDR3 DNA follows: TGTGCCACCCAGTTACAGGGTTTCACCGGGGAGCTGTTTTTT.

This chain connects TRBV5-1 to TRBJ2-4, with 8 positions matching TRBD2. Trimming took 0 bases from V and 0 from J; bases not matched to a gene: 11. Germline V gene data show CDR1 as SGHRS and CDR2 as YFSETQ. The CDR3 contains 19 residues. CDR3 in amino acids: CASSLGSGQRGLAKNIQYF. As DNA, the CDR3 is TGCGCCAGCAGCTTGGGTTCCGGCCAGCGGGGGTTAGCCAAAAACATTCAGTACTTC.

The chain carries TRBV7-6 and TRBJ2-7, with 8 bases that match TRBD1. The V gene's germline CDR1 is SGHVS and CDR2 FNYEAQ. With 4 bases clipped from V and 2 bases from J, the junction kept 7 bases outside the gene matches. This CDR3 has 15 residues. The CDR3 nucleotides are TGTGCCAGCAGCTCCTACGGACAGGGACCCTACGAGCAGTACTTC. Protein product: CASSSYGQGPYEQYF.

V usage is TRBV28 and J usage is TRBJ1-5, with TRBD1 identical over 11 bases. CDR1 MDHEN and CDR2 SYDVKM come from the germline V gene. The CDR3 is 18 residues long. The junction had 11 bases not matched to a gene; V was cut back by 5 bases and J by 2 bases. CDR3 bases: TGTGCCAGCAGTCCGATAGGGACAGGGGGGAGGGGCAATCAGCCCCAGCATTTT. Translation: CASSPIGTGGRGNQPQHF.

The chain couples TRBV5-1 to TRBJ1-2; D gene unclear. The V and J ends lost 0 bases and 4 bases respectively, with 7 bases between them. This CDR3 comprises 13 residues. Germline-derived CDR1 and CDR2 are SGHRS and YFSETQ. This CDR3 reads CASSLGEVYGYTF. CDR3 sequence (DNA): TGCGCCAGCAGCTTGGGGGAGGTCTATGGCTACACCTTC. Using reference TRBV5-1 and TRBJ1-2 for the parts outside the CDR3, the full variable domain is KAGVTQTPRYLIKTRGQQVTLSCSPISGHRSVSWYQQTPGQGLQFLFEYFSETQRNKGNFPGRFSGRQFSNSRSEMNVSTLELGDSALYLCASSLGEVYGYTFGSGTRLTVV.